A single sample gave rise to the 25 T cell receptor beta chains below, sequenced in a study of cytomegalovirus exposure and HLA in healthy donors. The PCR employed 60 Vbeta primers together with 13 Jbeta primers. TCRdb keeps only in-frame clones here, not all; method: immunoSEQ multiplex PCR. The table records 100,000 or so clones, about 80% of them present only once. The sequenced sample was PBMCs. The source of these receptors is a female donor in good health and CMV-seropositive.

J is TRBJ1-6 and V is TRBV2, with a possible D match to TRBD1 (5 bases). The CDR3 runs 12 residues. Trimming pared 7 bases from V and 9 bases from J, leaving 10 bases between. Germline CDR1 reads SNHLY; CDR2 reads FYNNEI. CDR3 bases: TGTGCCAGCAAGGCCGGGGGTTCACCCCTCCACTTT. Its translation: CASKAGGSPLHF.

Note on this clone: An end of the junction differs from the germline gene, which may be a read error. The rearrangement links TRBV7-9 to TRBJ2-2; no clear D. The CDR3 consists of 13 residues. CDR1 and CDR2 (germline): SEHNR, FQNEAQ (reference sequence). CDR3 DNA sequence: TGTTCCAGCAGCCCTCGACTCACCGGGGAGCTGTTTTTT. This sequence encodes CSSSPRLTGELFF.

V gene TRBV6-1 combines with J gene TRBJ1-5, with TRBD1 identical over 8 bases. The CDR3 has 14 residues. CDR1 and CDR2 from the germline V gene are MNHNS and SASEGT. Losses at the gene ends were 10 bases for V and 7 bases for J; bases not matched to a gene: 12. CDR3 nucleotide sequence: TGTGCCACCAAGGACAGGGTGGGGGGACAGCCCCAGCATTTT. It specifies CATKDRVGGQPQHF.

This clone was picked up a small number of times. This sequence joins TRBV10-2 and TRBJ1-3; 8 positions match TRBD1. This CDR3 is built from 13 residues. Per germline, CDR1 WSHSY and CDR2 SAAADI. Unmatched junction bases numbered 0, after V lost 4 bases and J lost 4 bases. CDR3 protein: CASSGQGGNTIYF. CDR3 in DNA: TGCGCCAGCAGTGGACAGGGGGGAAACACCATATATTTT.

This clone occurred once. This chain connects TRBV30 to TRBJ2-3; TRBD2 is a possible D gene (7 bases). V lost 0 bases, J lost 5 bases, and 18 bases lay in between. Germline lookup yields CDR1 GTSNPN and CDR2 SVGIG (reference sequence). The CDR3 totals 16 residues. Written as DNA, the CDR3 is TGTGCCTGGAGTGTGGGCATAGGGGGGGCTGGAGATACGCAGTATTTT. The encoded protein is CAWSVGIGGAGDTQYF.

The chain combines TRBV9 with TRBJ1-2; D is uncertain. Germline-derived CDR1 and CDR2 are SGDLS and YYNGEE. The CDR3 runs to 16 residues. Between the trimmed V and J ends, which lost 0 bases and 0 bases, there was a span of 12 bases. CDR3 protein: CASSVDWEISNYGYTF. In DNA form, the CDR3 reads TGTGCCAGCAGCGTAGATTGGGAGATCTCTAACTATGGCTACACCTTC.

This clone was observed a few times. The chain recombines TRBV5-1 with TRBJ2-3; a weak D match, TRBD1 (6 bases). V shed 0 bases and J shed 0 bases, with 14 bases lying between them. Looked up from germline, CDR1 is SGHRS and CDR2 is YFSETQ. The CDR3 spans 17 residues. The CDR3 region is CASSLAGDIDSTDTQYF. DNA for the CDR3: TGCGCCAGCAGCTTGGCCGGGGACATCGATAGCACAGATACGCAGTATTTT.

This chain joins TRBV15 and TRBJ2-5; a weak D match, TRBD1 (5 bases). V lost 0 bases to trimming and J lost 7 bases, with 18 bases between them. CDR3 length equals 16 residues. Germline V lookup: CDR1 LNHNV, CDR2 YYDKDF (reference sequence). The CDR3 here is CATSRESGSPGWTQYF. Here the CDR3 DNA reads TGTGCCACCAGCAGAGAGTCAGGGTCTCCAGGTTGGACCCAGTACTTC. The full variable domain, completed using reference TRBV15 and TRBJ2-5, is DAMVIQNPRYQVTQFGKPVTLSCSQTLNHNVMYWYQQKSSQAPKLLFHYYDKDFNNEADTPDNFQSRRPNTSFCFLDIRSPGLGDTAMYLCATSRESGSPGWTQYFGPGTRLLVL.

Regarding this clone: The junction departs from the called germline gene at one end, perhaps through a read error. J is TRBJ2-2 and V is TRBV11-3; a possible D gene is TRBD2 (5 bases). CDR3 length: 14 residues. Looked up from germline, CDR1 is SGHNT and CDR2 is YENEEA. The CDR3 coding sequence is TGTGCCAGCAGCTTATATGTGAACACCGGGGAACTGTTTTTT. This translates into CASSLYVNTGELFF.

V usage is TRBV9 and J usage is TRBJ2-1; D uncertain. CDR3 length equals 14 residues. Germline V gene lookup returns CDR1 SGDLS and CDR2 YYNGEE. The V end was cut by 4 bases, the J end by 12 bases, with 20 bases between. CDR3 residues: CASSPTLLPSGQFF. Here the CDR3 DNA reads TGTGCCAGCAGCCCCACGCTCCTCCCGTCCGGGCAGTTCTTC. Variable domain in full (rest from reference TRBV9 and TRBJ2-1): DSGVTQTPKHLITATGQRVTLRCSPRSGDLSVYWYQQSLDQGLQFLIQYYNGEERAKGNILERFSAQQFPDLHSELNLSSLELGDSALYFCASSPTLLPSGQFFGPGTRLTVL.

The rearrangement links TRBV10-2 to TRBJ1-4; D unclear. V was shortened by 8 bases and J by 7 bases, with 20 bases between the two germline ends. The CDR3 is 15 amino acids. Germline V gives CDR1 WSHSY, CDR2 SAAADI. CDR3 sequence: CASGGEALYVEKLFF. The CDR3, as DNA: TGCGCCAGCGGCGGGGAGGCCCTTTATGTTGAAAAACTGTTTTTT.

The genes are TRBV29-1 and TRBJ1-1; D is ambiguous. Germline CDR1 is SQVTM and CDR2 is ANQGSEA. The CDR3 runs 12 residues. V lost 0 bases and J 5 bases, leaving 7 bases between the germline ends. CDR3 residues: CSVEDAGTEAFF. DNA of the CDR3: TGCAGCGTTGAAGATGCGGGAACTGAAGCTTTCTTT.

This clone occurred once. The V gene is TRBV7-8, the J gene TRBJ1-5; 8 nucleotides match TRBD1. The germline gives CDR1 SGHVS, CDR2 FQNEAQ. J was trimmed by 7 bases and V by 5 bases; bases with no gene match: 4. The CDR3 sequence is 13 residues long. CDR3 coding DNA: TGTGCCAGCAGCCACGACAGGGGACAGCCCCAGCATTTT. It translates to CASSHDRGQPQHF.

The rearrangement uses TRBV5-1 and TRBJ2-2; tentative D call: TRBD2 (5 bases). This CDR3 spans 15 amino acids. In germline, CDR1 is SGHRS, CDR2 YFSETQ. V was trimmed by 4 bases and J by 3 bases, leaving 13 bases between them. For the CDR3, the DNA is TGCGCCAGCAGCCGGACGGCCGGGGACACCGGGGAGCTGTTTTTT. Its protein product is CASSRTAGDTGELFF.

CDR3 coding DNA: TGTGCCAGCAGCCCAGAAAACTATGGCTACACCTTC. It is translated as CASSPENYGYTF. The chain carries TRBV7-8 and TRBJ1-2; D remains unclear. Trimming cost V 5 bases and J 2 bases, with 6 bases left between them. This CDR3 has 12 residues. Germline V gene data show CDR1 as SGHVS and CDR2 as FQNEAQ.

The V call is TRBV30, the J call TRBJ2-5; 7 positions agree with TRBD2. V lost 3 bases to trimming and J lost 9 bases; unmatched junction nucleotides: 13. This CDR3 is built from 14 residues. CDR1 is GTSNPN and CDR2 is SVGIG in the germline V gene (reference sequence). As DNA, the CDR3 is TGTGCCTGGAGACTCCTGGGGGGGAGTGAGGCCCAGTACTTC. Protein product: CAWRLLGGSEAQYF.

This clone was picked up a small number of times. This chain uses TRBV19 with TRBJ1-1; maybe TRBD1 (6 bases). Germline assignment: CDR1 LNHDA and CDR2 SQIVND (reference sequence). The ends were cut back, 5 bases at V and 0 bases at J, with 25 bases in the middle. The CDR3 loop spans 19 amino acids. The CDR3 reads CASSFVWAQTGVMNTEAFF. The CDR3 DNA sequence: TGTGCCAGTAGTTTCGTCTGGGCCCAGACAGGAGTAATGAACACTGAAGCTTTCTTT.

The rearrangement links TRBV5-1 to TRBJ1-1, with a weak D call TRBD1 (6 bases). The V end was cut by 0 bases, the J end by 2 bases, with 11 bases between. The V gene's germline CDR1 is SGHRS and CDR2 YFSETQ. This CDR3 region has 15 residues. The CDR3 region has the DNA TGCGCCAGCAGCTTGGTAGGGGGAAGAAACACTGAAGCTTTCTTT. Translated: CASSLVGGRNTEAFF.

This chain connects TRBV2 to TRBJ1-2; unclear D gene. The germline V gene encodes CDR1 SNHLY and CDR2 FYNNEI. CDR3 length: 14 amino acids. Trimming stripped 7 bases from V and 2 bases from J, with 14 bases between. The CDR3 bases are TGTGCCAGCAAGAAGGGAGACATAAACTATGGCTACACCTTC. Translation: CASKKGDINYGYTF.

Notes on this clone: The sample has other DNA sequences that encode this CDR3 too. The chain combines TRBV20-1 with TRBJ2-7; D is undetermined. This CDR3 is built from 11 residues. The germline CDR1 and CDR2 sequences are DFQATT and SNEGSKA (reference sequence). Trimming left V 4 bases short and J 6 bases short, with 10 bases between. The CDR3 reads CSATPLGEQYF. For the CDR3, the DNA is TGCAGTGCTACCCCCCTCGGCGAGCAGTACTTC.

J is TRBJ2-3 and V is TRBV7-8; TRBD2 aligns across 9 bases. The CDR3 spans 15 residues. Germline CDR1 and CDR2: SGHVS and FQNEAQ. The V gene end was trimmed by 4 bases and the J gene end by 9 bases; junction bases not matched to a gene: 11. Here the CDR3 reads CASSSLLREGQTQYF. DNA for the CDR3: TGTGCCAGCAGCTCCCTATTGCGGGAGGGCCAGACGCAGTATTTT.

The V gene is TRBV30, the J gene TRBJ2-1; no reliable D call. Germline V gene data show CDR1 as GTSNPN and CDR2 as SVGIG (reference sequence). The germline V and J ends were trimmed by 2 bases and 3 bases, with 8 bases remaining between them. The CDR3 is 13 amino acids. The CDR3 is CAWSLYHYNEQFF. CDR3 nucleotides: TGTGCCTGGAGTCTCTACCACTACAATGAGCAGTTCTTC.

The V gene is TRBV11-2, the J gene TRBJ2-7, with 8 nucleotides matching TRBD1. V trimming: 6 bases; J trimming: 2 bases; junction bases outside the gene matches: 15. Germline CDR1 is SGHAT and CDR2 is FQNNGV. The CDR3 has 17 residues. CDR3 nucleotide sequence: TGTGCCAGCAGACCAACCTACAGGGGGAAATCCGCCTACGAGCAGTACTTC. Translated, it gives CASRPTYRGKSAYEQYF.

V and J are TRBV18 and TRBJ2-1, with TRBD2 identical over 9 bases. The CDR3 sequence is 15 residues long. The germline V gene has CDR1 KGHSH and CDR2 LQKENI. Unmatched junction bases numbered 6, after V lost 3 bases and J lost 6 bases. CDR3 region: CASSPLGTSSNEQFF. For the CDR3, the DNA is TGTGCCAGCTCACCGCTGGGGACTAGCAGCAATGAGCAGTTCTTC.

This CDR3 reads CASSQDSQGAGSGKLFF. The CDR3 DNA reads TGTGCCAGCAGCCAAGACTCCCAGGGGGCCGGTTCTGGAAAACTGTTTTTT. The V call is TRBV4-2, the J call TRBJ1-4; 8 bases align to TRBD1. The germline gives CDR1 LGHNA, CDR2 YNFKEQ. The V gene end was trimmed by 0 bases and the J gene end by 10 bases; junction bases not matched to a gene: 13. CDR3 length: 17 residues.